This T cell receptor beta chain was documented in a study of neurological immune-mediated disorders. This clonotype was counted at least ten times. Antigen unknown. Study outcomes and limitations: With the multiple sclerosis repertoire cluster, neither clinical nor MRI features showed any association.

The cDNA was generated through 5'RACE incorporating 10-nucleotide random UMIs. MiXCR, run by TCRdb on the 5' RACE reads, gives a single entry per CDR3 protein. The repertoire holds about 87,000 distinct CDR3 sequences, with roughly 3.5% as singletons. Sequencing was carried out using PBMCs. The receptor was isolated from a woman in her fifties or sixties with multiple sclerosis.

Written as DNA, the CDR3 is TGCGCCAGCAGCTTGAGTAGCGGGGGATACAAAGAGACCCAGTACTTC. Translating it yields CASSLSSGGYKETQYF. The chain joins TRBV5-1 to TRBJ2-5; 9 bases agree with TRBD2. Germline CDR1 SGHRS, CDR2 YFSETQ. The CDR3 covers 16 residues. V was clipped by 1 base and J by 3 bases; unmatched bases: 7.